The next 4 T cell receptor beta chains were all read from a single sample in a study of T-cell reconstitution after alpha-beta-depleted transplantation in children. The TCRbeta library incorporated unique molecular identifiers. Each CDR3 protein gets one entry after TCRdb re-called the PCR reads with MiXCR. The repertoire holds about 830,000 distinct CDR3 sequences, with 16% as singletons. Sequences were derived from PBMCs, mostly from graft donor cells, sampled 360 days after TCRalphabeta/CD19-depleted stem cell transplant. These receptors were obtained from a male patient younger than 18 who had a stem cell transplant for acute lymphoblastic leukemia, so the T cells may come from the graft donor.

The chain has TRBV20-1 and TRBJ2-7; no clear D gene. The CDR3 runs 13 residues. From germline, CDR1 is DFQATT and CDR2 SNEGSKA (reference sequence). V lost 4 bases, J lost 6 bases, and 16 bases lay in between. CDR3 nucleotides: TGCAGTGCTACCCCACGTGCCTCCGTCGAGCAGTACTTC. It is translated as CSATPRASVEQYF.

CDR3 sequence (DNA): TGTGCCAGCAGCTTCCTCCCGGGACCATCCTACAATGAGCAGTTCTTC. Protein: CASSFLPGPSYNEQFF. This chain uses TRBV11-2 with TRBJ2-1, with D possibly called TRBD1 or TRBD2 (5 bases each). CDR1 and CDR2 from the germline V gene are SGHAT and FQNNGV. The V and J ends lost 3 bases and 1 base respectively, with 13 bases between them. The CDR3 has 16 amino acids.

The rearrangement joins TRBV18 to TRBJ2-7; 7 nucleotides agree with TRBD2. V trimming: 3 bases; J trimming: 5 bases; junction bases outside the gene matches: 7. This CDR3 has 14 residues. Germline V gene sequence: CDR1 KGHSH, CDR2 LQKENI. The CDR3 DNA sequence: TGTGCCAGCTCACCGAGGGAGGGACGGAACGAGCAGTACTTC. It translates to CASSPREGRNEQYF.

J is TRBJ2-5 and V is TRBV11-2; maybe TRBD1 (5 bases). V gave up 3 bases and J gave up 5 bases, with 19 bases separating them. Germline V gene lookup returns CDR1 SGHAT and CDR2 FQNNGV. This CDR3 contains 16 residues. The CDR3 sequence: CASSFFGKGYRETQYF. CDR3 nucleotide sequence: TGTGCCAGCAGCTTTTTTGGAAAGGGGTACCGGGAGACCCAGTACTTC.